This T cell receptor beta chain was captured by sequencing in a study of T-cell reconstitution after alpha-beta-depleted transplantation in children. Findings and limits, study-wide: Fresh T-cell production supplied most of the T-cell counts and diversity seen one year after transplant. Some patients' high day-60 TCRbeta diversity was traced to surviving recipient T cells and thymic progenitors. Approximately two months post-transplant, alpha-beta T cells reportedly originated from several hundred expanded graft clones.

Comments on this clonotype: Its matching antigen is unknown.

The library targeted TCRbeta and was prepared with unique molecular identifiers. TCRdb re-derived calls from the PCR reads in MiXCR, one entry per CDR3 protein. The data hold fewer than 250,000 distinct CDR3 sequences, with approximately 17% observed a single time. This CDR3 has 17 residues. Per the germline V gene, CDR1 is SGHRS and CDR2 is YFSETQ. V lost 0 bases and J lost 4; bases outside the gene matches: 7. This sample comprised PBMCs, mostly from graft donor cells, obtained 360 days after TCRalphabeta/CD19-depleted stem cell transplant. The sequence was obtained from a male patient aged 2 to 9 who had a stem cell transplant for acute lymphoblastic leukemia, so the T cells may come from the graft donor. The rearrangement joins TRBV5-1 to TRBJ2-1; TRBD2 matches at 10 bases. The CDR3 loop reads CASSLGTSGVQYNEQFF. In DNA, the CDR3 is TGCGCCAGCAGCTTGGGAACTAGCGGGGTTCAATACAATGAGCAGTTCTTC.